The entry below describes one TCR beta chain. This entry belongs to a study of shared clonotypes between healthy human individuals. In the study overall: Every donor yielded three CD4 naive, three CD4 memory, two CD8 naive and one CD8 memory plate.

In germline, CDR1 is MRHNA, CDR2 SNTAGT. Trimming left V 4 bases short and J 6 bases short, with 10 bases between. The CDR3 runs 13 residues. Only in-frame clones appear in the TCRdb table, and some are missing; sequencing was by immunoSEQ multiplex PCR. Found here are more than 2,000,000 clones, roughly 93% of them singletons; the top ten hold under 0.45%. The V gene is TRBV6-4, the J gene TRBJ2-1, with D uncertain. The specimen sequenced was naive CD4+ T cells from PBMCs. As for subset: CD45RA+ positively selected. The receptor was isolated from a man between 18 and 35 years old in good health. Some clones in this sample may be carry-over from other donors' samples. CDR3 amino acids: CASSARTSNEQFF. The CDR3 DNA is TGTGCCAGCAGTGCGAGGACCAGCAATGAGCAGTTCTTC.